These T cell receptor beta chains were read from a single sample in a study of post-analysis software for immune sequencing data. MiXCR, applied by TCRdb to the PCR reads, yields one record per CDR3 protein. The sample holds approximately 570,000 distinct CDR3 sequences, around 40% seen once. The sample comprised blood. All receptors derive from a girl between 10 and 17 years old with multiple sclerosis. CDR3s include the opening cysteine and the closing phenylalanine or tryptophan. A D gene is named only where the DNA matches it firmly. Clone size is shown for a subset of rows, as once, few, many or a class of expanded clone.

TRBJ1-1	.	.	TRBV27	TGTGCCAGCAGTTCCCCCGGGAACACTGAAGCTTTCTTT	CASSSPGNTEAFF
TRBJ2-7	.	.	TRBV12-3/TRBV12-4	TGTGCCAGCAGTTCCGACAACAGGGACGAGCAGTACTTC	CASSSDNRDEQYF
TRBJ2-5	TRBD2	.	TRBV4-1	TGCGCCAGCAGCCAAGGAGGAGCCGCTAGCGGGACGGAGACCCAGTACTTC	CASSQGGAASGTETQYF
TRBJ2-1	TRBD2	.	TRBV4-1	TGCGCCAGCAGCCAACCTAGCGGGAGGACCAATGAGCAGTTCTTC	CASSQPSGRTNEQFF
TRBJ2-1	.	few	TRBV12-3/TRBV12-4	TGTGCCAGCCGCCGCGGAGAGTACAATGAGCAGTTCTTC	CASRRGEYNEQFF
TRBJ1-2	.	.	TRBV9	TGTGCCAGCAGCGAGCACGCGGGACGGAGCTACACCTTC	CASSEHAGRSYTF
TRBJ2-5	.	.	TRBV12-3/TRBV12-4	TGTGCCAGCAGCCCTCGCGACAGATCCCAAGAGACCCAGTACTTC	CASSPRDRSQETQYF
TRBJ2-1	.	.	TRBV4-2	TGTGCCAGCAGCCAAGATCTCCCAGCGGCAAATGAGCAGTTCTTC	CASSQDLPAANEQFF
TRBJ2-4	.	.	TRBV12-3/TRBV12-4	TGTGCCAGCAGTTTTGGGGGGCTCGTCGACAAAGACATTCAGTACTTC	CASSFGGLVDKDIQYF
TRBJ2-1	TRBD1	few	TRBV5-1	TGCGCCAGCAGCTCAGGGACAGGGGGTCGACTAGCTCTTGGGGAGCAGGTCTTC	CASSSGTGGRLALGEQVF
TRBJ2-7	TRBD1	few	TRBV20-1	TGCAGTGCTAGCCCGGGACAGGGGTCGAAGAGGGCTAAGGGCGAGCAGTACTTC	CSASPGQGSKRAKGEQYF
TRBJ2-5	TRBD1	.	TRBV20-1	TGCAGTGCCCACCGACAGGGGAGTCAAGAGACCCAGTACTTC	CSAHRQGSQETQYF
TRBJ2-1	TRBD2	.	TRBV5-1	TGCGCCAGCAGCTTGGCCCGGGGGGGGACGTACAATGAGCAGTTCTTC	CASSLARGGTYNEQFF
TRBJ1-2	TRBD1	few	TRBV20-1	TGCAGTGCTAGTCACATCCGGACAGGGGTGGGCTACACCTTC	CSASHIRTGVGYTF
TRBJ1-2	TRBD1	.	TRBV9	TGTGCCAGCAGCGTAAACAGGGGTCCTGGAGACTATGGCTACACCTTC	CASSVNRGPGDYGYTF
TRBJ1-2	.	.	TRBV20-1	TGCAGTGCCAACGATCGGGGGTTAAGAGGCTACACCTTC	CSANDRGLRGYTF
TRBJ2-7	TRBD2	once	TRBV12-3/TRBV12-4	TGTGCCAGCAGTTCGAGGAGTGGGGGGGGCGAGCAGTACTTC	CASSSRSGGGEQYF
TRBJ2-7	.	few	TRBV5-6	TGTGCCAGCAGCTTATCCCACAGGGCGTACGAGCAGTACTTC	CASSLSHRAYEQYF
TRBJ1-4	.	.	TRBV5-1	TGCGCCAGCAGCTTGAGGAGTGATGAAAAACTGTTTTTT	CASSLRSDEKLFF
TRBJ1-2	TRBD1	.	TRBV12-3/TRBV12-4	TGTGCCAGCAGTCCAAAGGACAGGGTAAACTATGGCTACACCTTC	CASSPKDRVNYGYTF
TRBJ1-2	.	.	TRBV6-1	TGTGCCAGCAGCGATACTCTGGGACGGAGCTATGGCTTCACCTTC	CASSDTLGRSYGFTF
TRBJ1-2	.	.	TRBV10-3	TGTGCCATCGGCCCCGGGGGCGCGAGAGGCTACACCTTC	CAIGPGGARGYTF
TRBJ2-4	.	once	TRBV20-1	TGCAGTGCCGGACTGCCGCTAGCCAAAAACATTCAGTACTTC	CSAGLPLAKNIQYF
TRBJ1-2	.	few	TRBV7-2	TGTGCCAGCAGCTTAGGTCCCGGCCGCGTCTATGGCTACACCTTC	CASSLGPGRVYGYTF
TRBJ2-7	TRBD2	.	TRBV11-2	TGTGCCAGCAGCTCCCTTAGCGGGACCTACGAGCAGTACTTC	CASSSLSGTYEQYF
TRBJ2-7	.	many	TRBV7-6	TGTGCCAGCAGCTCGAGCGGGTCGTCCTACGAGCAGTACTTC	CASSSSGSSYEQYF